This T cell receptor beta chain comes out of a study of radiotherapy plus CTLA-4 blockade in lung cancer. Focal radiation plus CTLA-4 blockade with ipilimumab was given to patients with chemo-refractory metastatic non-small-cell lung cancer. Profiling relied on immunoSEQ multiplex PCR, and the TCRdb table lists in-frame clones only, not all of them. This sample yields about 95,000 clones, of which 83% are seen a single time; around 0.8% belongs to the top ten. This clone was seen just once. Germline CDR1 reads SGHTA; CDR2 reads FQGTGA. J gave up 4 bases and V 4 bases, and 3 bases lay outside the gene matches. The CDR3 contains 15 residues.

The rearrangement links TRBV7-3 to TRBJ2-1, with 11 bases that match TRBD2. This TCR was sampled from a human donor with non-small cell lung cancer who had stable disease on radiotherapy plus ipilimumab. The sequenced sample was peripheral blood, obtained from a patient treated with radiotherapy plus ipilimumab. The CDR3 DNA is TGTGCCAGCAGCTACCGACTAGCGGGGTACAATGAGCAGTTCTTC. Translation gives CASSYRLAGYNEQFF.